These 20 T cell receptor beta chains were sequenced from one sample in a study of T cell repertoires in cytomegalovirus infection. TCRdb independently ran MiXCR on the reads; one entry per CDR3 protein. Counted here are about 150,000 distinct CDR3 sequences, about a quarter occurring once; the ten biggest clones make up approximately 9.9%. The sequencing input was PBMCs. All receptors come from a human donor in good health (CMV status not recorded). Some clones in this sample may be carry-over from other donors' samples.

The chain couples TRBV3-1 to TRBJ1-1, with D possibly matching TRBD1 (5 bases). V dropped 5 bases and J dropped 1 base, with 20 bases sitting between them. Per germline, CDR1 LGHDT and CDR2 YNNKEL (reference sequence). This CDR3 is 17 amino acids long. CDR3 sequence (DNA): TGTGCCAGCAGCGATGGAGGGGCCTTCAATCCGAACACTGAAGCTTTCTTT. Translated: CASSDGGAFNPNTEAFF.

The table lists this clonotype with many counts. V is TRBV7-3 and J is TRBJ2-7; weak D call: TRBD1 (5 bases). The CDR3 runs 14 residues. From germline, CDR1 is SGHTA and CDR2 FQGTGA. V lost 5 bases to trimming and J lost 4 bases, with 15 bases between them. The CDR3 DNA follows: TGTGCCAGCAGCCTGGGTGACGCAGGGTACGAGCAGTACTTC. As protein: CASSLGDAGYEQYF.

V gene TRBV5-4 combines with J gene TRBJ1-6, with 7 bases that match TRBD1. The J segment lost 10 bases and the V segment lost 0 bases, leaving 7 bases of the junction unmatched. Germline V CDR1 and CDR2: SGHNT, YYREEE (reference sequence). There are 15 residues in the CDR3. DNA for the CDR3: TGTGCCAGCAGCTTGGTCGGGCAGGGGGAGTCACCCCTCCACTTT. Residues: CASSLVGQGESPLHF.

The chain employs TRBV7-2 and TRBJ2-6; unclear D gene. CDR1 and CDR2 from the germline V gene are SGHTA and FQGNSA. This CDR3 comprises 15 residues. The V and J ends lost 5 bases and 12 bases respectively, with 20 bases between them. CDR3 protein: CASSRHRENTAVLTF. CDR3 bases: TGTGCCAGCAGCCGACATAGGGAAAACACCGCCGTCCTGACTTTC.

V and J are TRBV14 and TRBJ1-2; no clear D. The CDR3 consists of 18 residues. The germline gives CDR1 SGHDN, CDR2 FVKESK. Trimming took off 0 bases at V and 3 bases at J, with 20 bases between the two ends. CDR3 bases: TGTGCCAGCAGCCAAGAACGGCCTGGAACCTATGTGGACTATGGCTACACCTTC. This translates into CASSQERPGTYVDYGYTF. Drawing the rest from reference TRBV14 and TRBJ1-2, the complete variable domain is EAGVTQFPSHSVIEKGQTVTLRCDPISGHDNLYWYRRVMGKEIKFLLHFVKESKQDESGMPNNRFLAERTGGTYSTLKVQPAELEDSGVYFCASSQERPGTYVDYGYTFGSGTRLTVV.

This clonotype showed up just once. The chain recombines TRBV5-4 with TRBJ1-6, with D tentatively TRBD1 (6 bases). Germline assignment: CDR1 SGHNT and CDR2 YYREEE (reference sequence). The CDR3 is made up of 15 amino acids. V dropped 6 bases and J dropped 6 bases, with 16 bases sitting between them. The DNA of the CDR3 is TGTGCCAGCAACAGGGACCGACTGGGTAATTCACCCCTCCACTTT. Translated: CASNRDRLGNSPLHF.

This clonotype was seen a handful of times. The CDR3 reads CASNNAGSLHYGYTF. The CDR3 bases are TGTGCCAGCAATAACGCCGGCAGTCTCCACTATGGCTACACCTTC. The chain employs TRBV6-2 or TRBV6-3 and TRBJ1-2; D is undetermined. The CDR3 totals 15 residues. The germline V gene has CDR1 MNHEY and CDR2 SVGEGT. V gave up 7 bases and J gave up 3 bases, with 18 bases separating them.

This clonotype was seen ten or more times. The rearrangement joins TRBV6-1 to TRBJ2-5, with TRBD2 identical over 9 bases. This CDR3 has 16 amino acids. The junction had 5 bases not matched to a gene; V was cut back by 1 base and J by 2 bases. Germline V gene data show CDR1 as MNHNS and CDR2 as SASEGT. In DNA form, the CDR3 reads TGTGCCAGCAGTGAAGTTGGCGGGGGGGTTCAAGAGACCCAGTACTTC. Amino acid sequence: CASSEVGGGVQETQYF.

In this sample, this clonotype turned up a few times. The rearrangement uses TRBV5-4 and TRBJ2-4; 7 bases map to TRBD2. V was clipped by 0 bases and J by 5 bases; unmatched bases: 5. The germline V gene encodes CDR1 SGHNT and CDR2 YYREEE (reference sequence). The length of the CDR3 is 15 residues. CDR3 residues: CASSLAAGVENIQYF. The CDR3 DNA reads TGTGCCAGCAGCTTGGCCGCGGGAGTCGAAAACATTCAGTACTTC.

This clonotype was seen ten or more times. This chain uses TRBV7-8 with TRBJ1-4; maybe TRBD1 (6 bases). V was trimmed by 5 bases and J by 1 base, leaving 17 bases between them. Per germline, CDR1 SGHVS and CDR2 FQNEAQ. CDR3 length: 17 residues. CDR3 region: CASSAKQGRGTNEKLFF. CDR3 coding DNA: TGTGCCAGCAGCGCCAAGCAGGGGCGGGGAACTAATGAAAAACTGTTTTTT.

This clonotype was observed a handful of times. Here the CDR3 DNA reads TGCGCCAGCAGTCATAAAACCGGGGAGCTGTTTTTT. Translating it yields CASSHKTGELFF. This sequence joins TRBV23-1 and TRBJ2-2; no firm D call. TRBV23-1 is known as an ORF, though its function is uncertain. The CDR3 consists of 12 residues. Trimming left V 3 bases short and J 5 bases short, with 4 bases between.

The chain carries TRBV14 and TRBJ2-1, with 8 bases lining up with TRBD2. This CDR3 region has 16 residues. Per the germline V gene, CDR1 is SGHDN and CDR2 is FVKESK. The ends lost 4 bases at V and 8 bases at J; junction bases unmatched: 13. CDR3 sequence (DNA): TGTGCCAGCAGCCGGATAATGGGACTAGGGGTATATGAGCAGTTCTTC. Its translation: CASSRIMGLGVYEQFF.

V is TRBV10-3 and J is TRBJ1-5, with 9 nucleotides matching TRBD1. Per germline, CDR1 ENHRY and CDR2 SYGVKD. The J segment lost 7 bases and the V segment lost 5 bases, leaving 6 bases of the junction unmatched. The CDR3 has 14 residues. The CDR3 region is CAISPGTGNQPQHF. The CDR3 DNA sequence: TGTGCCATCAGTCCCGGGACAGGGAACCAGCCCCAGCATTTT.

This clonotype was counted only a few times. This chain connects TRBV24-1 to TRBJ2-1; the match to TRBD2 covers 9 bases. V gave up 8 bases and J gave up 7 bases; unmatched junction bases: 5. The germline gives CDR1 KGHDR, CDR2 SFDVKD. The CDR3 is 13 amino acids. Written as DNA, the CDR3 is TGTGCCACCAAGGGACTAGCCCAAAATGAGCAGTTCTTC. As protein: CATKGLAQNEQFF.

CDR3 protein: CATSDSGQGNQPQHF. The CDR3 nucleotides are TGTGCCACCAGTGATTCCGGGCAGGGCAATCAGCCCCAGCATTTT. The chain joins TRBV24-1 to TRBJ1-5, with D unresolved. This CDR3 spans 15 amino acids. Trimming removed 2 bases from V and 2 bases from J, with 9 bases in between. From germline, CDR1 is KGHDR and CDR2 SFDVKD.

At least ten counts were recorded for this clonotype. The chain recombines TRBV5-8 with TRBJ2-7; the D gene could be TRBD1 or TRBD2 (5 bases each). Trimming shortened V by 0 bases and J by 6 bases, and 22 bases separated the two germline ends. The germline gives CDR1 SGHTS, CDR2 YDEGEE. The CDR3 length is 17 residues. CDR3 bases: TGTGCCAGCAGCTTGGATGCTCATCGGGGACCCGTAGGCGAGCAGTACTTC. This gives the protein CASSLDAHRGPVGEQYF. Combining the CDR3 with reference TRBV5-8 and TRBJ2-7 gives the whole variable domain EAGVTQSPTHLIKTRGQQATLRCSPISGHTSVYWYQQALGLGLQFLLWYDEGEERNRGNFPPRFSGRQFPNYSSELNVNALELEDSALYLCASSLDAHRGPVGEQYFGPGTRLTVT.

This clonotype was seen once. The chain couples TRBV14 to TRBJ1-2; the D is unclear. This CDR3 is built from 13 residues. Germline values: CDR1 SGHDN, CDR2 FVKESK. V lost 0 bases and J lost 4, with 6 bases in between. The CDR3 nucleotides are TGTGCCAGCAGCCAAGATGCGGTCTATGGCTACACCTTC. As protein: CASSQDAVYGYTF.

The chain has TRBV20-1 and TRBJ2-7, with 8 bases lining up with TRBD2. V lost 0 bases to trimming and J lost 3 bases; unmatched junction nucleotides: 4. CDR3 size: 14 residues. CDR1 is DFQATT, CDR2 SNEGSKA, per germline (reference sequence). Here the CDR3 reads CSARDGSGIYEQYF. The CDR3 coding sequence is TGCAGTGCTAGAGATGGTAGCGGGATCTACGAGCAGTACTTC.

About this clonotype: At one end the junction does not follow the germline gene, possibly because of a read error. J is TRBJ2-1 and V is TRBV7-6; 9 bases map to TRBD2. The CDR3 runs 16 residues. CDR1 SGHVS and CDR2 FNYEAQ come from the germline V gene. DNA for the CDR3: TGTGCTAGCAGCTTAAATTACGCGACTAGCGGAAATGAGCAGTTCTTC. Protein sequence: CASSLNYATSGNEQFF.

This clonotype was seen at least ten times. This chain connects TRBV5-6 to TRBJ2-7; 7 bases map to TRBD1. The V gene's germline CDR1 is SGHDT and CDR2 YYEEEE. J was trimmed by 4 bases and V by 4 bases; bases with no gene match: 11. This CDR3 has 15 amino acids. The CDR3 DNA follows: TGTGCCAGCAGCCCCAGGGTGACAGGGTCTTACGAGCAGTACTTC. Amino acids: CASSPRVTGSYEQYF. Full variable domain (rest looked up from reference TRBV5-6 and TRBJ2-7): DAGVTQSPTHLIKTRGQQVTLRCSPKSGHDTVSWYQQALGQGPQFIFQYYEEEERQRGNFPDRFSGHQFPNYSSELNVNALLLGDSALYLCASSPRVTGSYEQYFGPGTRLTVT.